This is a list of T cell receptor beta chains from one sample in a study of T cells in Graves' hyperthyroidism and ophthalmopathy. TCRdb passed the multiplex PCR reads through MiXCR, listing each CDR3 protein once. The sample contains a few hundred thousand distinct CDR3 sequences, 15% to 19% of which appear only once. What was sequenced was blood. These receptors were taken from a woman between 18 and 30 years old with Graves' hyperthyroidism. Each CDR3 is given with its conserved first and last residue. Fields, in order: J gene, D gene, clone size, V gene, CDR3 DNA, CDR3 protein. The D gene is left open where the match is weak. Size tells how often a clone was seen (once, few, many) or the class of an expanded clone, and some rows leave it out.

J: TRBJ2-1
D: TRBD2
size: few
V: TRBV29-1
DNA: TGCAGCGTTGGGGGCGGGAGGAGCTCCTACAATGAGCAGTTCTTC
CDR3: CSVGGGRSSYNEQFF

J: TRBJ2-5
D: TRBD1
size: -
V: TRBV6-2/TRBV6-3
DNA: TGTGCCAGCGGGTCGAAGGGACAGGGGTGGGTGACCCAGTACTTC
CDR3: CASGSKGQGWVTQYF

J: TRBJ2-5
D: -
size: -
V: TRBV28
DNA: TGTGCCAGCAGTCTTCCTCCACCCAAGACTTGGCAAGGGACCCAGTACTTC
CDR3: CASSLPPPKTWQGTQYF

J: TRBJ2-5
D: -
size: many
V: TRBV11-2
DNA: TGTGCCAGCAGCCCCCGGGACACCCCGTACTTC
CDR3: CASSPRDTPYF

J: TRBJ1-2
D: -
size: once
V: TRBV19
DNA: TGTGCCAGTAAGTTTCAGGGCTTCTATGGCTACACCTTC
CDR3: CASKFQGFYGYTF

J: TRBJ2-7
D: -
size: many
V: TRBV7-6
DNA: TGTGCCAGCAGCCCAAACCAAAACTCCTACGAGCAGTACTTC
CDR3: CASSPNQNSYEQYF

J: TRBJ1-1
D: TRBD1
size: medium-sized
V: TRBV2
DNA: TGTGCCAGCAAAAAACAGGGGCACACTGAAGCTTTCTTT
CDR3: CASKKQGHTEAFF

J: TRBJ2-5
D: TRBD2
size: -
V: TRBV4-2
DNA: TGTGCCAGCAGCCAAGTGGCTAGCGGGCCCGTAAAAGAGACCCAGTACTTC
CDR3: CASSQVASGPVKETQYF

J: TRBJ1-2
D: TRBD1
size: few
V: TRBV10-3
DNA: TGTGCCATCAGCTCCGGGACAGGCGATCATTATGGCTACACCTTC
CDR3: CAISSGTGDHYGYTF

J: TRBJ1-2
D: -
size: -
V: TRBV5-8
DNA: TGTGCCAGCAGCCCCTCCGTCTACAACTATGGCTACACCTTC
CDR3: CASSPSVYNYGYTF

J: TRBJ2-2
D: -
size: -
V: TRBV4-1
DNA: TGCGCCAGCAGGGACTGGGGCACCGGGGAGCTGTTTTTT
CDR3: CASRDWGTGELFF

J: TRBJ1-1
D: -
size: many
V: TRBV27
DNA: TGTGCCAGCAGTTGGCAGGGATCGGACACTGAAGCTTTCTTT
CDR3: CASSWQGSDTEAFF

J: TRBJ2-7
D: -
size: -
V: TRBV12-3/TRBV12-4
DNA: TGTGCCAGCAGTTTATGTCGGGGGCGCTCCTACGAGCAGCACTTC
CDR3: CASSLCRGRSYEQHF

J: TRBJ2-3
D: -
size: few
V: TRBV20-1
DNA: TGCAGTGCTAGAGATCCAACTAGCACAGATACGCAGTATTTT
CDR3: CSARDPTSTDTQYF

J: TRBJ1-6
D: -
size: few
V: TRBV15
DNA: TGTGCCACCAGCTCTGACAGCTATAATTCACCCCTCCACTTT
CDR3: CATSSDSYNSPLHF

J: TRBJ2-7
D: TRBD2
size: many
V: TRBV3-1
DNA: TGTGCCAGCAGTCCCAGGCCGGGACTAGCGGGCGAGCAGTACTTC
CDR3: CASSPRPGLAGEQYF

J: TRBJ1-5
D: -
size: many
V: TRBV24-1
DNA: TGTGCCACCAGTGAGTCGGGAATCAATCAGCCCCAGCATTTT
CDR3: CATSESGINQPQHF

J: TRBJ1-2
D: -
size: once
V: TRBV19
DNA: TGTGCCAGTAGTGGCCAGAACAGCACCAACTATGGCTACACCTTC
CDR3: CASSGQNSTNYGYTF

J: TRBJ2-3
D: -
size: -
V: TRBV6-2/TRBV6-3
DNA: TGTGCCACCAGTGCGCCGGGGGATACGCAGTATTTT
CDR3: CATSAPGDTQYF

J: TRBJ1-1
D: -
size: many
V: TRBV3-1
DNA: TGTGCCAGCAGCCAAGAGGGGTTAACAAGGAACACTGAAGCTTTCTTT
CDR3: CASSQEGLTRNTEAFF

J: TRBJ2-3
D: -
size: many
V: TRBV28
DNA: TGTGCCAGCAAGGGTTTTGGGGGGCGCACAGATACGCAGTATTTT
CDR3: CASKGFGGRTDTQYF

J: TRBJ2-5
D: -
size: -
V: TRBV5-6
DNA: TGTGCCAGCAGCTCCGGACTGCTCCAAGAGACCCAGTACTTC
CDR3: CASSSGLLQETQYF

J: TRBJ1-1
D: -
size: -
V: TRBV29-1
DNA: TGCAGCGTTGAAGATGGTCACACTGAAGCTTTCTTT
CDR3: CSVEDGHTEAFF

J: TRBJ1-4
D: -
size: few
V: TRBV7-9
DNA: TGTGCCAGCAGCTTGGACAGCGAAAAACTGTTTTTT
CDR3: CASSLDSEKLFF

J: TRBJ1-3
D: -
size: many
V: TRBV2
DNA: TGTGCCAGCAGTGTTGATGGCGGGGCCGGAAACACCATATATTTT
CDR3: CASSVDGGAGNTIYF

J: TRBJ2-7
D: -
size: many
V: TRBV7-2
DNA: TGTGCCAGCAGCCCTGGGGTAGGGGTCCCCTACGAGCAGTACTTC
CDR3: CASSPGVGVPYEQYF

J: TRBJ1-2
D: -
size: few
V: TRBV2
DNA: TGTGCCAGCAGTGGGTTTCAAACAGGGAATAGCTATGGCTACACCTTC
CDR3: CASSGFQTGNSYGYTF

J: TRBJ1-4
D: -
size: many
V: TRBV2
DNA: TGTGCCAGCAGTGACGCAGGGAAGGGTGAAAAACTGTTTTTT
CDR3: CASSDAGKGEKLFF

J: TRBJ2-1
D: TRBD2
size: few
V: TRBV28
DNA: TGTGCCAGCAGTCAAGGGGGGACTAGCGGGACCTACAATGAGCAGTTCTTC
CDR3: CASSQGGTSGTYNEQFF

J: TRBJ1-5
D: TRBD1
size: few
V: TRBV6-5
DNA: TGTGCCAGCAGTTACTCAGGGGGCCGCGAGCCCCAGCATTTT
CDR3: CASSYSGGREPQHF

J: TRBJ2-5
D: -
size: -
V: TRBV29-1
DNA: TGCAGCGTGCCCGGGTCAGCACAAGAGACCCAGTACTTC
CDR3: CSVPGSAQETQYF

J: TRBJ2-3
D: -
size: once
V: TRBV19
DNA: TGTGCCAGTAGTATCCGTAGGGGGAGTTCCACAGATACGCAGTATTTT
CDR3: CASSIRRGSSTDTQYF

J: TRBJ2-1
D: -
size: -
V: TRBV5-4
DNA: TGTGCCAGCAGCGGCTACCGCTCCAATGAGCAGTTCTTC
CDR3: CASSGYRSNEQFF

J: TRBJ1-2
D: TRBD1
size: many
V: TRBV18
DNA: TGTGCCAGCTCACCCAAGACAGGGGCTAACTATGGCTACACCTTC
CDR3: CASSPKTGANYGYTF

J: TRBJ1-5
D: TRBD1
size: few
V: TRBV7-9
DNA: TGTGCCAGCAGCTTAGGACCGGGACAGGGAGATCAGCCCCAGCATTTT
CDR3: CASSLGPGQGDQPQHF

J: TRBJ2-5
D: -
size: -
V: TRBV28
DNA: TGTGCCAGCAGTCCCCCCCGGGACCCCCAAGAGACCCAGTACTTC
CDR3: CASSPPRDPQETQYF

J: TRBJ1-3
D: -
size: -
V: TRBV10-3
DNA: TGTGCCATCACATTGGGAACTGGAAACACCATATATTTT
CDR3: CAITLGTGNTIYF

J: TRBJ1-4
D: -
size: -
V: TRBV20-1
DNA: TGCAGTGCTTCCGGCGCTAATGAAAAACTGTTTTTT
CDR3: CSASGANEKLFF

J: TRBJ1-3
D: -
size: many
V: TRBV3-1
DNA: TGTGCCAGCAGCCCGCAGGATTCTGGAAACACCATATATTTT
CDR3: CASSPQDSGNTIYF

J: TRBJ2-3
D: TRBD2
size: many
V: TRBV7-2
DNA: TGTGCCAGCAGCACGATACTAGCGGGGACCCGAGATACGCAGTATTTT
CDR3: CASSTILAGTRDTQYF

J: TRBJ2-7
D: -
size: many
V: TRBV28
DNA: TGTGCCAGCACCCCGGGACCCAGTTCTCAGTACTTC
CDR3: CASTPGPSSQYF

J: TRBJ1-5
D: TRBD1
size: few
V: TRBV4-2
DNA: TGTGCCAGCAGCCAAGGGACAGGGAACAATCAGCCCCAGCATTTT
CDR3: CASSQGTGNNQPQHF

J: TRBJ2-7
D: -
size: many
V: TRBV6-1
DNA: TGTGCCAGCAGTGTGACGGGAAGGGGCGAGCAGTACTTC
CDR3: CASSVTGRGEQYF

J: TRBJ2-2
D: TRBD2
size: -
V: TRBV20-1
DNA: TGCAGTGCTATGACCGGGACTAGCGGGAACACCGGGGAGCTGTTTTTT
CDR3: CSAMTGTSGNTGELFF

J: TRBJ1-2
D: -
size: once
V: TRBV2
DNA: TGTGCCAGCAGTGAAAGGTACCGGCCCGACTCATACTATGGCTACACCTTC
CDR3: CASSERYRPDSYYGYTF

J: TRBJ1-2
D: -
size: many
V: TRBV10-3
DNA: TGTGCCATCAGTGACCTGGGGGCGAAGGATGGCTACACCTTC
CDR3: CAISDLGAKDGYTF

J: TRBJ2-7
D: -
size: many
V: TRBV28
DNA: TGTGCCAGCAGTTTGATAGGGGCCGCCTCCTACGAGCAGTACTTC
CDR3: CASSLIGAASYEQYF

J: TRBJ2-7
D: TRBD2
size: -
V: TRBV6-5
DNA: TGTGCCAGCAGTTCCCGGGGTAGCGGGATCTACGAGCAGTACTTC
CDR3: CASSSRGSGIYEQYF